These 10 T cell receptor beta chains were all obtained from the same sample, sequenced in a study of blood T cell repertoires in COVID-19. TCRdb's copy holds only in-frame clones and misses some; the assay was immunoSEQ multiplex PCR. Seen here are some 150,000 clones, roughly 84% observed once, and the top ten hold over 2%. Sequenced: peripheral blood. The receptors shown here come from a human donor with acute or convalescent COVID-19. The donor label of this sample is uncertain.

The chain combines TRBV28 with TRBJ2-7; 9 bases map to TRBD1. Germline V gives CDR1 MDHEN, CDR2 SYDVKM. The CDR3 extends over 15 amino acids. V shed 4 bases and J 2 bases; nucleotides not matched to a gene: 6. CDR3 amino acids: CASSSTGQGTYEQYF. The CDR3, as DNA: TGTGCCAGCAGTTCAACGGGACAGGGAACCTACGAGCAGTACTTC.

This clone was observed a few times. The chain joins TRBV5-1 to TRBJ2-5; 10 bases are shared with TRBD2. J lost 5 bases, V lost 7 bases, and 8 bases had no gene match. CDR3 length: 14 amino acids. CDR1 and CDR2 (germline): SGHRS, YFSETQ. CDR3 in amino acids: CASRTSGTTETQYF. CDR3 nucleotide sequence: TGCGCCAGCCGCACTAGCGGGACTACGGAGACCCAGTACTTC.

The gene calls are TRBV2 and TRBJ2-1; tentatively, D is TRBD2 (6 bases). Per germline, CDR1 SNHLY and CDR2 FYNNEI. CDR3 size: 12 residues. Trimming pared 4 bases from V and 12 bases from J, leaving 13 bases between. The CDR3: CASSGVLGGQFF. The CDR3 nucleotides read TGTGCCAGCAGTGGAGTCCTCGGGGGGCAGTTCTTC. The whole variable domain, filled in from reference TRBV2 and TRBJ2-1, reads EPEVTQTPSHQVTQMGQEVILRCVPISNHLYFYWYRQILGQKVEFLVSFYNNEISEKSEIFDDQFSVERPDGSNFTLKIRSTKLEDSAMYFCASSGVLGGQFFGPGTRLTVL.

The genes are TRBV18 and TRBJ2-5; 11 bases are a match to TRBD1. The V segment lost 4 bases and the J segment 3 bases; nucleotides outside the gene matches: 1. Germline CDR1 KGHSH, CDR2 LQKENI. The CDR3 runs to 14 residues. Here the CDR3 reads CASSQGQGEETQYF. Here the CDR3 DNA reads TGTGCCAGCTCACAGGGACAGGGGGAAGAGACCCAGTACTTC.

This chain connects TRBV30 to TRBJ2-1, with 9 bases identical to TRBD2. The CDR3 loop spans 14 amino acids. V lost 4 bases to trimming and J lost 7 bases; unmatched junction nucleotides: 8. Germline assignment: CDR1 GTSNPN and CDR2 SVGIG (reference sequence). This chain's CDR3 is CAWTGAGGQNEQFF. The CDR3 nucleotides are TGTGCCTGGACAGGGGCGGGAGGGCAAAATGAGCAGTTCTTC.

The CDR3 sequence: CASSLGSGLAGEADTQYF. The CDR3 bases are TGTGCCAGCAGCTTGGGGTCGGGACTAGCGGGAGAGGCAGATACGCAGTATTTT. The chain employs TRBV5-4 and TRBJ2-3; 14 bases agree with TRBD2. CDR1 and CDR2 from the germline V gene are SGHNT and YYREEE (reference sequence). This CDR3 contains 18 residues. The V segment lost 0 bases and the J segment 4 bases; nucleotides outside the gene matches: 7.

The V gene is TRBV7-2, the J gene TRBJ1-2; 7 nucleotides align to TRBD1. Germline V gives CDR1 SGHTA, CDR2 FQGNSA. The CDR3 consists of 15 residues. The trim removed 3 bases at V and 1 base at J, leaving 5 bases unmatched. The CDR3 DNA reads as TGTGCCAGCAGCTTTGGGGCAGGGGGTAACTATGGCTACACCTTC. Translating gives CASSFGAGGNYGYTF.

The CDR3 coding sequence is TGTGCCTGGAGGGAGAGGGGGCGGGAGACCCAGTACTTC. As protein: CAWRERGRETQYF. V gene TRBV30 combines with J gene TRBJ2-5, with 7 nucleotides matching TRBD1. J gave up 5 bases and V 3 bases, and 6 bases lay outside the gene matches. Germline V lookup: CDR1 GTSNPN, CDR2 SVGIG (reference sequence). This CDR3 is built from 13 residues.

The chain has TRBV19 and TRBJ1-2, with 9 bases identical to TRBD1. The CDR3 spans 16 residues. V shed 6 bases and J 2 bases; nucleotides not matched to a gene: 10. Germline assignment: CDR1 LNHDA and CDR2 SQIVND (reference sequence). The CDR3 loop is CASSLLGTGSNYGYTF. CDR3 coding DNA: TGTGCCAGTAGCCTTCTCGGGACAGGGTCAAACTATGGCTACACCTTC.

The sample holds one count of this clone. The chain has TRBV5-1 and TRBJ2-2, with 11 nucleotides matching TRBD2. Germline values: CDR1 SGHRS, CDR2 YFSETQ. The CDR3 is 20 amino acids. Trimming cost V 4 bases and J 0 bases; bases outside gene matches: 14. The CDR3 DNA reads as TGCGCCAGCAGCCAGAACACATTAGCGGGAGGGTTCGCGAACACCGGGGAGCTGTTTTTT. Its protein product is CASSQNTLAGGFANTGELFF.